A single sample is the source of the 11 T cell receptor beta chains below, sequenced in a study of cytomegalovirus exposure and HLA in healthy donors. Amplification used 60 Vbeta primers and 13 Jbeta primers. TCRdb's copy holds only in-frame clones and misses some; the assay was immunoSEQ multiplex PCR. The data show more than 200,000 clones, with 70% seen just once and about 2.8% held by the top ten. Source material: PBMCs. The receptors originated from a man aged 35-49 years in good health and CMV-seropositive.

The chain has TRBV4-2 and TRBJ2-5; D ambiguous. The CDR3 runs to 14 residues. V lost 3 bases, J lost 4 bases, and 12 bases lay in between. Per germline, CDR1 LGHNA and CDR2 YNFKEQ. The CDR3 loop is CASSQVGLGETQYF. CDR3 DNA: TGTGCCAGCAGCCAGGTTGGGCTGGGAGAGACCCAGTACTTC.

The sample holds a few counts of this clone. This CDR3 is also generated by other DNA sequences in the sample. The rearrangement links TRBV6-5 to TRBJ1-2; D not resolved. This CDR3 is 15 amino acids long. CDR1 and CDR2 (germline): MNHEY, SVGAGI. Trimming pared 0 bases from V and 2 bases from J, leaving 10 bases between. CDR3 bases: TGTGCCAGCAGTTACTCTGGAGACTCGAACTATGGCTACACCTTC. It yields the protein CASSYSGDSNYGYTF.

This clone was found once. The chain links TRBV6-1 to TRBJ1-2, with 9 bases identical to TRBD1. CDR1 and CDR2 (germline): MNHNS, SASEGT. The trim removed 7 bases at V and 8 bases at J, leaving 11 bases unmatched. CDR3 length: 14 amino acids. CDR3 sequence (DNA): TGTGCCAGCACCCGGGACAGGGATTTTCTCGGCTACACCTTC. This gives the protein CASTRDRDFLGYTF.

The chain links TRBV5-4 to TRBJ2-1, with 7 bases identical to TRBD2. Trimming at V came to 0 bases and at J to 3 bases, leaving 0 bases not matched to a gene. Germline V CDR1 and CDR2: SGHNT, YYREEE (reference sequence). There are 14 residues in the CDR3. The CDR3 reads CASSLGGGYNEQFF. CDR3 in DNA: TGTGCCAGCAGCTTGGGCGGGGGCTACAATGAGCAGTTCTTC.

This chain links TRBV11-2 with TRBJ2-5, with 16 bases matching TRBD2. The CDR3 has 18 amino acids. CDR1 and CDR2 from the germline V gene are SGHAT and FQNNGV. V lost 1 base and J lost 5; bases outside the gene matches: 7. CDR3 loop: CASSLAGLAGGPRETQYF. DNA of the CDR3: TGTGCCAGCAGCTTAGCGGGACTAGCGGGGGGGCCTAGGGAGACCCAGTACTTC.

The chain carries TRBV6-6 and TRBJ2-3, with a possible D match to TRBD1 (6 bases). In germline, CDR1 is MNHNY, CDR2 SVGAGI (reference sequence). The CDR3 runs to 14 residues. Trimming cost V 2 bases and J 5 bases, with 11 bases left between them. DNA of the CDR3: TGTGCCAGCAGTTACGGACAGAACTTAGATACGCAGTATTTT. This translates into CASSYGQNLDTQYF.

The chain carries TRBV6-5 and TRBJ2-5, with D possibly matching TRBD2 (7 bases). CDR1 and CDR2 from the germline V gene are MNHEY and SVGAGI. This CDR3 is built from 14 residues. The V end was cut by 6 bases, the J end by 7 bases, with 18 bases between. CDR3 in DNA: TGTGCCAGCAGCCTTAGGGGGGAGGGGAGGACCCAGTACTTC. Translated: CASSLRGEGRTQYF.

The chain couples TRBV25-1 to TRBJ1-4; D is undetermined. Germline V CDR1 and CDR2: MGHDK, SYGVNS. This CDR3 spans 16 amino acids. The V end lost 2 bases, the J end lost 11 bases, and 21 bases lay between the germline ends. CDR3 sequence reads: CASSEPRSALGGKLFF. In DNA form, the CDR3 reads TGTGCCAGCAGTGAACCTCGATCCGCCCTCGGAGGGAAACTGTTTTTT.

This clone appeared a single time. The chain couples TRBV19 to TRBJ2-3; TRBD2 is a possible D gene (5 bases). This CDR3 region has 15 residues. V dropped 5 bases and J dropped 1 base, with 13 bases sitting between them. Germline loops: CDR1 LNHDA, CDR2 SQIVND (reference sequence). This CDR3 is CASSSDFWGTDTQYF. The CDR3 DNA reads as TGTGCCAGTAGTTCGGACTTCTGGGGCACAGATACGCAGTATTTT.

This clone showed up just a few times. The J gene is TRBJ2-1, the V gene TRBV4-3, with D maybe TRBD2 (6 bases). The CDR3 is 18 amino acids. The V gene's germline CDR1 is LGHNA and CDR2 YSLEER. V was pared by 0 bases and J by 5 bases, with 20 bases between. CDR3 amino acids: CASSQDSGGTGSNNEQFF. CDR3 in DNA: TGCGCCAGCAGCCAAGATTCCGGTGGGACCGGGAGTAACAATGAGCAGTTCTTC.

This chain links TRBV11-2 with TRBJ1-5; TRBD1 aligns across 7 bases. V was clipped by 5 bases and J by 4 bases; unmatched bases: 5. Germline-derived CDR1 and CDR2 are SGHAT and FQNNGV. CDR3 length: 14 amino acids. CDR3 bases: TGTGCCAGCAGCCCCGACAGGGTAAATCAGCCCCAGCATTTT. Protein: CASSPDRVNQPQHF.